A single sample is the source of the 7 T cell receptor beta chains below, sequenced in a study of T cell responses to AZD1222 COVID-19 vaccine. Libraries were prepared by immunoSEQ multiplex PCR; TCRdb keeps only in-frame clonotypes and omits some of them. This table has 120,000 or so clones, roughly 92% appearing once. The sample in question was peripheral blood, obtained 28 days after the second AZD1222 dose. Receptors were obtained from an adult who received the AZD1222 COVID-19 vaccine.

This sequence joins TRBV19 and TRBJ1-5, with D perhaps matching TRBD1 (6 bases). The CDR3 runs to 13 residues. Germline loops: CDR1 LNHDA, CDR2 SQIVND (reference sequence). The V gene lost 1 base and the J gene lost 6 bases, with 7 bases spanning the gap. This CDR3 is CASSIGGLQPQHF. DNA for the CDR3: TGTGCCAGTAGTATAGGGGGGCTTCAGCCCCAGCATTTT.

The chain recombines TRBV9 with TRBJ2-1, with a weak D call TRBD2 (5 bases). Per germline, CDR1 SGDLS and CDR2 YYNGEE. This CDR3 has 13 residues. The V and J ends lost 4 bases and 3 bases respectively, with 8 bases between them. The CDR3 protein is CASSPRGYNEQFF. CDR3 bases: TGTGCCAGCAGCCCTCGGGGCTACAATGAGCAGTTCTTC.

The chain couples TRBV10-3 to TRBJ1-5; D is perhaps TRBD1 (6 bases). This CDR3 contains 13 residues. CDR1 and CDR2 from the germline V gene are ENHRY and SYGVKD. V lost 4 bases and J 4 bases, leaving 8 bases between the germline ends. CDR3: CAISVQGNQPQHF. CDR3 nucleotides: TGTGCCATCAGTGTACAGGGAAATCAGCCCCAGCATTTT.

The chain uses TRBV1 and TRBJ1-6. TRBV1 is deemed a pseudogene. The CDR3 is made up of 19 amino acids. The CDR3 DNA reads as TGCACCAGCAGCACCAATGCTCCGGCTATAACGCGGGTGGGCAATTCCCTCCACTTT. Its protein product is CTSSTNAPAITRVGNSLHF.

The CDR3 coding sequence is TGTGCCAGCAGCCCTGATGGCTCTGGAAACACCATATATTTT. Translated, it gives CASSPDGSGNTIYF. The rearrangement uses TRBV7-2 and TRBJ1-3; the D is unclear. Looked up from germline, CDR1 is SGHTA and CDR2 is FQGNSA. This CDR3 comprises 14 residues. Between the trimmed V and J ends, which lost 5 bases and 0 bases, there was a span of 8 bases.

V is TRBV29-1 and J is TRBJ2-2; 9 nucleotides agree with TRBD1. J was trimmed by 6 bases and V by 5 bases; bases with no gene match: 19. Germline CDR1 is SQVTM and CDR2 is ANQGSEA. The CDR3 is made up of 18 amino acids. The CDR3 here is CSVRQGGTTGAVAGELFF. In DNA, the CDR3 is TGCAGCGTTCGACAGGGGGGTACGACAGGGGCCGTCGCCGGGGAGCTGTTTTTT.

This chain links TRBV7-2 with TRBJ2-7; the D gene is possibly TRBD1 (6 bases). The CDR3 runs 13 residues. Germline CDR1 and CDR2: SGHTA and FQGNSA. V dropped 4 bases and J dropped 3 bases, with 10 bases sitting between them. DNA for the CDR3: TGTGCCAGCAGCTACGACAGGAGCTACGAGCAGTACTTC. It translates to CASSYDRSYEQYF.